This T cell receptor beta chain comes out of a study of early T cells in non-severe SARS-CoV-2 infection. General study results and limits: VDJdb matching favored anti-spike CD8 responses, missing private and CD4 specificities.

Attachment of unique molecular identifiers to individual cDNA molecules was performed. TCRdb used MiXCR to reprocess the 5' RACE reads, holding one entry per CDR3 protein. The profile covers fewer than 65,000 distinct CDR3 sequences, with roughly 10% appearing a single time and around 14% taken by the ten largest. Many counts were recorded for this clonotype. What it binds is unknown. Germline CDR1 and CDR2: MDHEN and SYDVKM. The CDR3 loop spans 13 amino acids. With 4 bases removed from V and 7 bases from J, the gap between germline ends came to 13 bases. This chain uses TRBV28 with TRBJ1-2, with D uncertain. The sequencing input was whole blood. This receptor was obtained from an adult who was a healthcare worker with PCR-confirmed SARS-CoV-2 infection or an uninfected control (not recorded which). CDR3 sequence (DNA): TGTGCCAGCAGTTACCCAAACAGCGTTGGCTACACCTTC. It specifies CASSYPNSVGYTF.